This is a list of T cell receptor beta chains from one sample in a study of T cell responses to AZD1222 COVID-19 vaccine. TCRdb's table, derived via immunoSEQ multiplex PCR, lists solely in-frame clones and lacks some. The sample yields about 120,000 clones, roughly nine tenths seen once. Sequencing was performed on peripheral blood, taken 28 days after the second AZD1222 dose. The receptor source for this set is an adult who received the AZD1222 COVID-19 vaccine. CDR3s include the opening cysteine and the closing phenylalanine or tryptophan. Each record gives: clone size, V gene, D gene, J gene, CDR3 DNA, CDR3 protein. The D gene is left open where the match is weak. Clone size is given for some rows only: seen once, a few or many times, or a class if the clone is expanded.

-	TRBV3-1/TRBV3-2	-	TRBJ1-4	TGTGCCAGCAGCCAAGCGGGGAATGAAAAACTGTTTTTT	CASSQAGNEKLFF
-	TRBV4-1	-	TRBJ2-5	TGCGCCAGCAGCCAAGTTGGGGGGCCCGCGGGTACCCAGTACTTC	CASSQVGGPAGTQYF
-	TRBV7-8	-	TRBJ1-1	TGTGCCAGCAGCTTAGTGGGTGACACTGAAGCTTTCTTT	CASSLVGDTEAFF
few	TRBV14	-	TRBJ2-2	TGTGCCAGCAGCCAGGAGGGGGCGGTTACCGGGGAGCTGTTTTTT	CASSQEGAVTGELFF
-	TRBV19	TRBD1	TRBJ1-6	TGTGCCAGTAGTATCGCAGACAGGGATACTTCACCCCTCCACTTT	CASSIADRDTSPLHF
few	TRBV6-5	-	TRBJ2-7	TGTGCCAGCAGAGTGCCTGGGGGAACAGGAGAGCAGTACTTC	CASRVPGGTGEQYF
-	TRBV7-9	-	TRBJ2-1	TGTGCCAGCAGCTTAGTCCGTCAATCCAATGAGCAGTTCTTC	CASSLVRQSNEQFF
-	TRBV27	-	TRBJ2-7	TGTGCCAGCAGTTTACGGGGAGTCCCCACCTACGAGCAGTACTTC	CASSLRGVPTYEQYF
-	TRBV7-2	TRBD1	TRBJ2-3	TGTGCCAGCAGCTTAAGGTTCGCAGGGGGCACGGATACGCAGTATTTT	CASSLRFAGGTDTQYF
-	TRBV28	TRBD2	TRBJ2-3	TGTGCCAGCAGCTTTCTGAGCGGGACGGATACGCAGTATTTT	CASSFLSGTDTQYF
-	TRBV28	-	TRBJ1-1	TGTGCCAGCAGTCCCCCAGACAGGTTGAACACTGAAGCTTTCTTT	CASSPPDRLNTEAFF
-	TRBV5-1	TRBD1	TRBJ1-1	TGCGCCAGCAGCTTTGAGGGGGCGAGGGACACTGAAGCTTTCTTT	CASSFEGARDTEAFF
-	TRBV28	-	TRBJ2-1	TGTGCCAGCAGTTTATACCAATCTACCTTCAATGAGCAGTTCTTC	CASSLYQSTFNEQFF
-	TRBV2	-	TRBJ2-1	TGTGCCAGTACGGGGACGGAGGATGAGCAGTTCTTC	CASTGTEDEQFF
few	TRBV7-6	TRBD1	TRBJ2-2	TGTGCCAGCAGTTCACAGGGGGCGAACACCGGGGAGCTGTTTTTT	CASSSQGANTGELFF
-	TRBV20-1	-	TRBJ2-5	TGCAGTGCTAGTAGTGAGACCCAGTACTTC	CSASSETQYF
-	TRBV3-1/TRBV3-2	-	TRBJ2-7	TGTGCCAGCAGCCAAGGGTTAATCAACGAGCAGTACTTC	CASSQGLINEQYF
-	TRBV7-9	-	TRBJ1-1	TGTGCCAGCAGCTTAGCCCCGGTTGAAGCTTTCTTT	CASSLAPVEAFF
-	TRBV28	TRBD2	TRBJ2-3	TGTGCCAGCAGTTTTTGGACTAGCCGAGATACGCAGTATTTT	CASSFWTSRDTQYF
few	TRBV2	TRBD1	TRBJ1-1	TGTGCCAGCAGTGTCCAGGGGGCATTGAACACTGAAGCTTTCTTT	CASSVQGALNTEAFF
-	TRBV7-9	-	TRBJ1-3	TGTGCCAGCAGCCGGCAGCAGGACTCTCTGAACACCATATATTTT	CASSRQQDSLNTIYF
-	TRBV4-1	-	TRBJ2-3	TGCGCCAGCAGCCAAGCGGTTATAAGCACAGATACGCAGTATTTT	CASSQAVISTDTQYF
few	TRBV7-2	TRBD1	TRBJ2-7	TGTGCCAGCAGCGAGGACAGGGCCTACGAGCAGTACTTC	CASSEDRAYEQYF
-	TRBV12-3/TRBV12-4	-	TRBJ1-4	TGTGCCAGCAGTCGCGGGGAAAAACTGTTTTTT	CASSRGEKLFF
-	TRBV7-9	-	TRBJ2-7	TGTGCCAGCAGCTTAGACTCGGCAGGGAACTACGAGCAGTACTTC	CASSLDSAGNYEQYF
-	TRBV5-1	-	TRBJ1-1	TGCGCCAGCAGCTTGGTCGGGATTCCTGGACAGATGAACACTGAAGCTTTCTTT	CASSLVGIPGQMNTEAFF
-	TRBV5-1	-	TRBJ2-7	TGCGCCAGCAGCTCGACAGTATCCGAGCAGTACTTC	CASSSTVSEQYF
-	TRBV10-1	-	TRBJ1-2	TGCGCCAGCAGCGTGACGGTGACCAACTATGGCTACACCTTC	CASSVTVTNYGYTF
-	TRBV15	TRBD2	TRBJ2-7	TGTGCCACCAGCAGAAGACTAGCGGGAGAGGGGAGCTCCTACGAGCAGTACTTC	CATSRRLAGEGSSYEQYF
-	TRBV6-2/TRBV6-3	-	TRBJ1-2	TGTGCCAGCAGTTACTTGGGTGGCTACACCTTC	CASSYLGGYTF
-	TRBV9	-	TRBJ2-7	TGTGCCAGCAGCGTGGGCCCAGGAGACGAGCAGTACTTC	CASSVGPGDEQYF
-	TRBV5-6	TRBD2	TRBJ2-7	TGTGCCAGCAGGCCCCCAGGGACTAGCGGGTCCTACGAGCAGTACTTC	CASRPPGTSGSYEQYF
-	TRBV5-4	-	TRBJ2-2	TGTGCCAGCAGCTCCGCCGGGAGACGGAACACCGGGGAGCTGTTTTTT	CASSSAGRRNTGELFF
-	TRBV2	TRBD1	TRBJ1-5	TGTGCCAGCATGGGGACAGGGGGCTTCAATCAGCCCCAGCATTTT	CASMGTGGFNQPQHF
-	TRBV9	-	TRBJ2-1	TGTGCCAGCAGCGCGGGATGGGGGGATGAGCAGTTCTTC	CASSAGWGDEQFF
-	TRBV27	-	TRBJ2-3	TGTGCCAGCAGTTTAAGGTCCAGAAGCACAGATACGCAGTATTTT	CASSLRSRSTDTQYF
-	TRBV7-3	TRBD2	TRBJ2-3	TGTGCCAGCAGCTTAATCGGAGCTAGCGGCACTAGCACAGATACGCAGTATTTT	CASSLIGASGTSTDTQYF
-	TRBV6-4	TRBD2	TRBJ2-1	TGTGCCAGCAGTGACTCCCCTAGCGGGAGCTACAATGAGCAGTTCTTC	CASSDSPSGSYNEQFF
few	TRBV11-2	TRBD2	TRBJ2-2	TGTGCCAGCAGCCAACTAGCGGGAGTAGGCACCGGGGAGCTGTTTTTT	CASSQLAGVGTGELFF
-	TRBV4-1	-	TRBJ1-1	TGCGCCAGCAGCCAAGAAAATCAGGGTATGAACACTGAAGCTTTCTTT	CASSQENQGMNTEAFF
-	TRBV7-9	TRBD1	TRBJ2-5	TGTGCCAGCAGCTACTCACGCGGGACAGGGTTCACGGAGACCCAGTACTTC	CASSYSRGTGFTETQYF
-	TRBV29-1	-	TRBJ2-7	TGCAGCGTTGTAGGGTCTGGGGGTATGATGGGCTACGAGCAGTACTTC	CSVVGSGGMMGYEQYF
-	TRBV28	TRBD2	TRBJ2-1	TGTGCCAGCAGTCCCCCGTTAGCGGGGGCCTACAATGAGCAGTTCTTC	CASSPPLAGAYNEQFF
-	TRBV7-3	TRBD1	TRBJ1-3	TGTGCCAGCAGCTTTCAGGGGGCCCCTGGAAACACCATATATTTT	CASSFQGAPGNTIYF
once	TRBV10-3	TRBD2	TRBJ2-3	TGTGCCATCAGCGGGACTAGCGGGAGGGCCGGGGATACGCAGTATTTT	CAISGTSGRAGDTQYF
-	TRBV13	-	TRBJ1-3	TGTGCCAGCAGCTTACCCGGATTTGGAAACACCATATATTTT	CASSLPGFGNTIYF
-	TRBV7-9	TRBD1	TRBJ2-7	TGTGCCAGCAGCCCTGGACATCGGGACAGCTCCTACGAGCAGTACTTC	CASSPGHRDSSYEQYF
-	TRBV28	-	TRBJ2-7	TGTGCCAGTATCGGGGCTTACAGCTCCTACGAGCAGTACTTC	CASIGAYSSYEQYF
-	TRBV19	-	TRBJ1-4	TGTGCCAGTAGTATTGGGATTTTGGGACTGCATGAAAAACTGTTTTTT	CASSIGILGLHEKLFF